These 32 T cell receptor beta chains came from one sample sequenced in a study of response to subunit inactivated influenza vaccine (dated by TCRdb to 2016 to 2018). The library was generated by RT-PCR. TCRdb shows the sequencer as Illumina HiSeq 2500. Using fastp trimming at Q25 and MiXCR clonotype assembly, TCRdb reanalyzed the public sequencing data and kept in-frame beta chains. Every distinct CDR3 protein forms one entry, paired with its most common genes and DNA. Present in this sample are 550,000 to 600,000 distinct CDR3 sequences, 12% of which were seen just once. The top ten clonotypes cover roughly 10% of the sample. Specimen: PBMCs from blood, collected on the day of vaccination. The receptor set was obtained from a man aged 50 to 59 who received an inactivated influenza vaccine. Donor details come from another sample of the same person, matched by shared clones.

The chain combines TRBV19 with TRBJ1-5, with 7 bases fitting TRBD1. J lost 6 bases, V lost 10 bases, and 12 bases had no gene match. The CDR3 is 14 residues long. Germline CDR1 LNHDA, CDR2 SQIVND (reference sequence). CDR3 amino acids: CATSRLTGFQPQHF. The DNA for the CDR3 is TGTGCCACGTCGAGGCTGACAGGGTTTCAGCCCCAGCATTTT.

The chain joins TRBV20-1 to TRBJ2-3; 7 bases map to TRBD2. Trimming took 3 bases from V and 0 from J; bases not matched to a gene: 12. This CDR3 is 17 amino acids long. Germline V gene sequence: CDR1 DFQATT, CDR2 SNEGSKA (reference sequence). The CDR3 spells CSARDSSGPSSTDTQYF. In DNA, the CDR3 is TGCAGTGCTAGGGACTCTAGCGGACCTTCTAGCACAGATACGCAGTATTTT.

The sample holds a few counts of this clonotype. The chain combines TRBV28 with TRBJ2-7; 10 nucleotides line up with TRBD2. V shed 6 bases and J 3 bases; nucleotides not matched to a gene: 11. The CDR3 is made up of 16 amino acids. The germline V gene has CDR1 MDHEN and CDR2 SYDVKM. Here the CDR3 DNA reads TGTGCCAGCAGCCGAGTCGGACTAGCGGAAATCTACGAGCAGTACTTC. Translating gives CASSRVGLAEIYEQYF.

This clonotype was recorded a few times. The chain carries TRBV20-1 and TRBJ1-2; 11 nucleotides agree with TRBD1. The germline V gene has CDR1 DFQATT and CDR2 SNEGSKA (reference sequence). This CDR3 contains 13 residues. V gave up 4 bases and J gave up 6 bases; unmatched junction bases: 4. CDR3 region: CSAIRTGGDGYTF. The DNA of the CDR3 is TGCAGTGCTATCCGGACAGGGGGCGATGGCTACACCTTC.

The V gene is TRBV29-1, the J gene TRBJ1-1; D not resolved. V shed 3 bases and J shed 0 bases, with 11 bases lying between them. The germline gives CDR1 SQVTM, CDR2 ANQGSEA. The CDR3 is 14 residues long. Here the CDR3 reads CSVDSQDLNTEAFF. DNA for the CDR3: TGCAGCGTTGATAGTCAGGATTTGAACACTGAAGCTTTCTTT.

This clonotype showed up just once. This chain connects TRBV7-2 to TRBJ2-1; weak D call: TRBD1 (5 bases). V lost 4 bases, J lost 5 bases, and 12 bases lay in between. The CDR3 is 14 amino acids. Germline loops: CDR1 SGHTA, CDR2 FQGNSA. The CDR3 loop reads CASSSRTLNNEQFF. The CDR3 nucleotides are TGTGCCAGCAGCTCAAGGACATTAAACAATGAGCAGTTCTTC.

The chain links TRBV28 to TRBJ2-5; D is unresolved. Looked up from germline, CDR1 is MDHEN and CDR2 is SYDVKM. V gave up 7 bases and J gave up 0 bases, with 9 bases separating them. The CDR3 runs to 13 residues. The CDR3 is CASNPENQETQYF. Here the CDR3 DNA reads TGTGCCAGCAACCCAGAGAACCAAGAGACCCAGTACTTC.

This clonotype was found a few times. The V and J genes are TRBV29-1 and TRBJ2-7, with TRBD2 identical over 7 bases. The V and J ends lost 2 bases and 3 bases, in that order; junction bases with no gene match: 10. Germline assignment: CDR1 SQVTM and CDR2 ANQGSEA. This CDR3 spans 15 amino acids. The CDR3 DNA sequence: TGCAGCGTTGAAATGACTACTAGCGCTAACTACGAGCAGTACTTC. Its protein is CSVEMTTSANYEQYF.

The chain carries TRBV5-1 and TRBJ2-2, with TRBD1 matching over 8 bases. Germline loops: CDR1 SGHRS, CDR2 YFSETQ. Trimming cost V 4 bases and J 4 bases; bases outside gene matches: 12. The CDR3 runs 17 residues. In DNA form, the CDR3 reads TGCGCCAGCAGCACGGGACAGGCCGCCGGTCGCACCGGGGAGCTGTTTTTT. The encoded protein is CASSTGQAAGRTGELFF.

This clonotype has just a few counts. The CDR3 DNA is TGTGCCATCAGTGACAGACTCGGCAGGGGGTCCTACAATGAGCAGTTCTTC. As protein: CAISDRLGRGSYNEQFF. The chain carries TRBV10-3 and TRBJ2-1; 7 nucleotides line up with TRBD1. This CDR3 contains 17 residues. V shed 3 bases, J shed 1 base, and the junction held 9 bases outside the gene matches. Germline values: CDR1 ENHRY, CDR2 SYGVKD.

This clonotype appeared a few times. The chain carries TRBV5-6 and TRBJ2-5; D not certain. Germline V lookup: CDR1 SGHDT, CDR2 YYEEEE. CDR3 length equals 15 residues. Trimming pared 1 base from V and 5 bases from J, leaving 15 bases between. The CDR3 spells CASSLSSGEIETQYF. The CDR3 nucleotides are TGTGCCAGCAGCTTGTCCTCTGGGGAAATCGAGACCCAGTACTTC.

The chain employs TRBV4-1 and TRBJ2-7, with 9 nucleotides matching TRBD1. This CDR3 contains 16 residues. The junction had 9 bases not matched to a gene; V was cut back by 6 bases and J by 0 bases. CDR1 and CDR2 (germline): MGHRA, YSYEKL. The CDR3 DNA sequence: TGCGCCAGCAGATACAACGACAGGGGGGACTCCTACGAGCAGTACTTC. Translated, it gives CASRYNDRGDSYEQYF.

This clonotype was counted a few times. The chain recombines TRBV7-8 with TRBJ2-2; the D is unclear. V lost 1 base, J lost 4 bases, and 13 bases lay in between. Germline loops: CDR1 SGHVS, CDR2 FQNEAQ. The CDR3 is 16 amino acids. The DNA for the CDR3 is TGTGCCAGCAGCTTAGGTAGCTTAGTCGGCACCGGGGAGCTGTTTTTT. It codes for CASSLGSLVGTGELFF.

A word on this clonotype: A clone one base away is much larger, so this may be a read error. The V call is TRBV28, the J call TRBJ2-1; weak D call: TRBD2 (6 bases). CDR3 length: 12 amino acids. Trimming shortened V by 5 bases and J by 9 bases, and 11 bases separated the two germline ends. CDR1 is MDHEN and CDR2 is SYDVKM in the germline V gene. CDR3 DNA: TGTGCCAGCAGTAACGGGGGTGGTGAGCAGTTCTTC. Protein: CASSNGGGEQFF.

This clonotype was picked up many times. V is TRBV28 and J is TRBJ2-5, with 10 positions matching TRBD2. With V trimmed by 8 bases and J by 3 bases, 9 bases remained unmatched. The CDR3 has 15 residues. Germline V gene data show CDR1 as MDHEN and CDR2 as SYDVKM. CDR3 sequence (DNA): TGTGCCAGCGGAGTATCAGCGGGGGGGAAAGAGACCCAGTACTTC. Translated, it gives CASGVSAGGKETQYF.

This chain joins TRBV12-3 or TRBV12-4 and TRBJ2-5, with D possibly being TRBD1 or TRBD2 (5 bases each). Trimming removed 4 bases from V and 4 bases from J, with 19 bases in between. The CDR3 covers 16 residues. The chain's CDR3 is CASSSRTLRGGETQYF. For the CDR3, the DNA is TGTGCCAGCAGTTCGAGGACACTACGGGGTGGAGAGACCCAGTACTTC.

The rearrangement joins TRBV7-6 to TRBJ1-1, with D maybe TRBD1 (5 bases). The CDR3 consists of 15 residues. CDR1 and CDR2 from the germline V gene are SGHVS and FNYEAQ. V was cut by 6 bases and J by 2 bases, with 16 bases left in between. The CDR3 DNA sequence: TGTGCCAGCAGGCCCCCACCAGGGACCAACACTGAAGCTTTCTTT. Its translation is CASRPPPGTNTEAFF. Complete variable domain (other parts from reference TRBV7-6 and TRBJ1-1): GAGVSQSPRYKVTKRGQDVALRCDPISGHVSLYWYRQALGQGPEFLTYFNYEAQQDKSGLPNDRFSAERPEGSISTLTIQRTEQRDSAMYRCASRPPPGTNTEAFFGQGTRLTVV.

The sample holds many counts of this clonotype. This chain joins TRBV24-1 and TRBJ2-1; D not certain. The germline V gene has CDR1 KGHDR and CDR2 SFDVKD. The V and J ends lost 5 bases and 6 bases respectively, with 16 bases between them. The CDR3 contains 15 residues. CDR3 sequence: CATSAQPMSANEQFF. DNA for the CDR3: TGTGCCACCAGTGCCCAGCCCATGTCCGCCAATGAGCAGTTCTTC.

This clonotype turned up a few times. The chain has TRBV12-3 or TRBV12-4 and TRBJ2-1, with D possibly being TRBD2 (7 bases). The CDR3 loop spans 15 amino acids. Trimming stripped 6 bases from V and 5 bases from J, with 17 bases between. The CDR3 reads CASRGGVEGNNEQFF. In DNA form, the CDR3 reads TGTGCCAGCAGAGGGGGGGTGGAGGGGAACAATGAGCAGTTCTTC.

This clonotype was detected only once. The junction departs from the called germline gene at one end, perhaps through a read error. The rearrangement uses TRBV12-3 or TRBV12-4 and TRBJ2-7, with unresolved D. The CDR3 length is 14 residues. CDR3: CASSFGLASHEQYF. CDR3 sequence (DNA): TGTGCCAGCAGTTTCGGGCTCGCCTCCCACGAGCAGTACTTC.

This clonotype has a handful of counts. V is TRBV7-2 and J is TRBJ2-1, with 14 bases matching TRBD2. The trim removed 5 bases at V and 8 bases at J, leaving 8 bases unmatched. Germline V CDR1 and CDR2: SGHTA, FQGNSA. The CDR3 spans 16 residues. The CDR3 spells CASSRRLAGGPDEQFF. DNA of the CDR3: TGTGCCAGCAGCCGGCGACTAGCGGGAGGGCCAGATGAGCAGTTCTTC. Together with reference TRBV7-2 and TRBJ2-1, the CDR3 gives the full variable domain: GAGVSQSPSNKVTEKGKDVELRCDPISGHTALYWYRQSLGQGLEFLIYFQGNSAPDKSGLPSDRFSAERTGGSVSTLTIQRTQQEDSAVYLCASSRRLAGGPDEQFFGPGTRLTVL.

The V and J genes are TRBV12-3 or TRBV12-4 and TRBJ2-7, with 7 bases aligning to TRBD2. CDR3 size: 14 residues. The junction had 10 bases not matched to a gene; V was cut back by 6 bases and J by 5 bases. The DNA of the CDR3 is TGTGCCAGCAGCCCGGGACTAACGCTGGACGAGCAGTACTTC. It encodes CASSPGLTLDEQYF.

The sample holds many counts of this clonotype. The chain is built from TRBV12-3 or TRBV12-4 and TRBJ1-2; 7 nucleotides agree with TRBD1. V was clipped by 6 bases and J by 5 bases; unmatched bases: 6. CDR3 length equals 13 residues. CDR3 DNA: TGTGCCAGCAGGGGGACAGCTTCATATGGCTACACCTTC. It yields the protein CASRGTASYGYTF.

This clonotype has more than one count but fewer than ten. CDR3 DNA: TGTGCCAGCAGCAAGGGGGTACAAGAGACCCAGTACTTC. The encoded protein is CASSKGVQETQYF. This chain connects TRBV11-3 to TRBJ2-5; maybe TRBD1 (6 bases). The germline CDR1 and CDR2 sequences are SGHNT and YENEEA. The ends were cut back, 5 bases at V and 2 bases at J, with 9 bases in the middle. The CDR3 loop spans 13 amino acids.

In this sample, this clonotype turned up many times. The chain employs TRBV12-3 or TRBV12-4 and TRBJ2-1; 10 nucleotides match TRBD2. This CDR3 is built from 17 residues. With V trimmed by 6 bases and J by 0 bases, 8 bases remained unmatched. The CDR3: CASRPSGGRSSYNEQFF. The CDR3 nucleotides read TGTGCCAGCAGGCCTAGCGGGGGCCGAAGCTCCTACAATGAGCAGTTCTTC.

This clonotype was counted only a few times. The V and J genes are TRBV12-3 or TRBV12-4 and TRBJ2-3; weak D call: TRBD2 (5 bases). Trimming shortened V by 5 bases and J by 3 bases, and 12 bases separated the two germline ends. The CDR3 extends over 14 amino acids. The CDR3 here is CASSIGPGTDTQYF. In DNA, the CDR3 is TGTGCCAGCAGTATAGGACCGGGGACAGATACGCAGTATTTT.

V usage is TRBV5-1 and J usage is TRBJ2-3, with unresolved D. The CDR3 sequence is 15 residues long. The V end lost 3 bases, the J end lost 8 bases, and 19 bases lay between the germline ends. The V gene's germline CDR1 is SGHRS and CDR2 YFSETQ. This chain's CDR3 is CASSSWTVINSTQYF. The DNA of the CDR3 is TGCGCCAGCAGCTCCTGGACCGTGATCAACAGTACGCAGTATTTT.

This clonotype was recorded at least ten times. The gene calls are TRBV20-1 and TRBJ2-1, with a tentative D call TRBD2 (5 bases). The V end lost 1 base, the J end lost 10 bases, and 17 bases lay between the germline ends. CDR3 length: 14 residues. The germline V gene encodes CDR1 DFQATT and CDR2 SNEGSKA (reference sequence). The CDR3 here is CSARVEPGSWEQFF. In DNA, the CDR3 is TGCAGTGCTAGAGTTGAACCGGGATCTTGGGAGCAGTTCTTC.

This rearrangement joins TRBV24-1 to TRBJ1-5; a weak D match, TRBD1 (6 bases). Germline V gene sequence: CDR1 KGHDR, CDR2 SFDVKD. CDR3 length: 14 residues. Trimming removed 4 bases from V and 4 bases from J, with 10 bases in between. CDR3: CATSDMDSNQPQHF. The CDR3 DNA follows: TGTGCCACCAGTGACATGGACAGTAATCAGCCCCAGCATTTT.

V is TRBV20-1 and J is TRBJ2-1, with D perhaps given as TRBD1 or TRBD2 (5 bases each). The ends were cut back, 6 bases at V and 4 bases at J, with 13 bases in the middle. Germline V gene data show CDR1 as DFQATT and CDR2 as SNEGSKA (reference sequence). The CDR3 spans 13 residues. The CDR3 bases are TGCAGTGCCGGGGACCCCTCATACAATGAGCAGTTCTTC. Residues: CSAGDPSYNEQFF.

This clonotype was recorded a few times. The chain carries TRBV20-1 and TRBJ2-5; the D call may be TRBD1 or TRBD2 (5 bases each). CDR3 length equals 16 residues. Between the trimmed V and J ends, which lost 3 bases and 3 bases, there was a span of 20 bases. Germline CDR1 is DFQATT and CDR2 is SNEGSKA (reference sequence). The CDR3 loop is CSARGERVGRKETQYF. For the CDR3, the DNA is TGCAGTGCTAGGGGGGAAAGGGTGGGGAGAAAAGAGACCCAGTACTTC.

The table lists this clonotype with a few counts. V and J are TRBV5-1 and TRBJ2-7; D gene ambiguous. The ends were cut back, 0 bases at V and 4 bases at J, with 8 bases in the middle. The CDR3 length is 13 residues. Per the germline V gene, CDR1 is SGHRS and CDR2 is YFSETQ. CDR3 sequence reads: CASSLGFEYEQYF. The DNA for the CDR3 is TGCGCCAGCAGCTTGGGGTTCGAGTACGAGCAGTACTTC. Complete variable domain (other parts from reference TRBV5-1 and TRBJ2-7): KAGVTQTPRYLIKTRGQQVTLSCSPISGHRSVSWYQQTPGQGLQFLFEYFSETQRNKGNFPGRFSGRQFSNSRSEMNVSTLELGDSALYLCASSLGFEYEQYFGPGTRLTVT.